Described below is a single T cell receptor (beta chain) sequence and its context. Its antigen remains unknown. These data belong to a study of cytomegalovirus exposure and HLA in healthy donors. Study-wide findings and caveats: There was a cluster of highly shared sequence variants that was likely a sequencing artifact. Later analysis identified about 15,000 TCR beta sequences associated with HLA alleles, using a false discovery rate threshold of 0.05.

A multiplex PCR was run with 60 Vbeta primers and 13 Jbeta primers. As handled by the study authors: In a later analysis, approximately 73 million unique TCR beta chains included roughly 11 million shared by two or more donors. Sequencing used immunoSEQ multiplex PCR; TCRdb keeps in-frame clones, though not all of them. The DNA gave D and trimming, while V, J and clone size come from that table. The repertoire consists of roughly 100,000 clones, with less than 80% occurring once and the leading ten covering 1% to 1.5%. Trimming stripped 2 bases from V and 4 bases from J, with 15 bases between. Germline V gene data show CDR1 as MNHEY and CDR2 as SVGAGI. This CDR3 contains 16 residues.

The gene calls are TRBV6-5 and TRBJ1-3; perhaps TRBD1 as D (6 bases). What was sequenced was PBMCs. This receptor was taken from a man aged 30-40 years in good health and CMV-seronegative. The CDR3 DNA reads TGTGCCAGCAGTTACGTCCGGGGGGCTTCGGGAAACACCATATATTTT. This gives the protein CASSYVRGASGNTIYF.